These 2 T cell receptor beta chains were all obtained from the same sample, sequenced in a study of blood T cell repertoires in COVID-19. Profiled with immunoSEQ multiplex PCR; TCRdb holds only in-frame clones, not every one. The sample yields around 280,000 clones, around 90% seen once. Material: peripheral blood. The receptors shown here come from a man between 65 and 85 years old with acute or convalescent COVID-19.

The chain has TRBV19 and TRBJ2-7; 13 positions match TRBD2. This CDR3 spans 15 amino acids. CDR1 and CDR2 (germline): LNHDA, SQIVND (reference sequence). J gave up 1 base and V 5 bases, and 2 bases lay outside the gene matches. The CDR3 protein is CASSRTSGSSYEQYF. CDR3 nucleotide sequence: TGTGCCAGTAGTCGGACTAGCGGGAGTTCCTACGAGCAGTACTTC.

This chain connects TRBV28 to TRBJ1-2, with TRBD1 matching over 7 bases. The CDR3 is 13 amino acids. In germline, CDR1 is MDHEN, CDR2 SYDVKM. V was pared by 4 bases and J by 4 bases, with 3 bases of the junction left unmatched. The CDR3 sequence: CASSWGQLYGYTF. CDR3 sequence (DNA): TGTGCCAGCAGTTGGGGACAGCTCTATGGCTACACCTTC.